A selection of T cell receptor beta chains follows, all from one sample in a study of T cells in Graves' hyperthyroidism and ophthalmopathy. MiXCR was run by TCRdb on the multiplex PCR reads, yielding one entry per CDR3 protein. The table has 390,000 or so distinct CDR3 sequences, about 15% seen once. Sequences were obtained from blood. The receptors originated from a man between 18 and 35 years old with Graves' ophthalmopathy. The CDR3 runs from the conserved cysteine through the conserved F or W. D genes are given only for firm matches. Where a row states a size, it is once, few, many or the class of an expanded clone; other rows omit it.

TRBV19	few	.	TRBJ2-1	CASSIHSTGINEQFF	TGTGCCAGTAGTATCCATTCGACGGGGATCAATGAGCAGTTCTTC
TRBV6-4	few	.	TRBJ1-4	CASSDLGAGAEKLFF	TGTGCCAGCAGTGATTTGGGGGCAGGTGCGGAAAAACTGTTTTTT
TRBV6-1	few	.	TRBJ2-3	CASSARRGIDTDTQYF	TGTGCCAGCAGTGCCCGAAGGGGCATCGACACAGATACGCAGTATTTT
TRBV20-1	many	.	TRBJ1-1	CSARDSYGGRIEAFF	TGCAGTGCTAGAGACTCCTATGGGGGGAGGATTGAAGCTTTCTTT
TRBV5-1	many	.	TRBJ2-7	CASSLSQAYEQYF	TGCGCCAGCAGCTTGAGCCAGGCCTACGAGCAGTACTTC
TRBV15	few	TRBD2	TRBJ2-3	CATTHRGGADTQYF	TGTGCCACCACCCACCGGGGGGGGGCAGATACGCAGTATTTT
TRBV3-1	many	.	TRBJ1-6	CASSHGSPLHF	TGTGCCAGCAGCCACGGTTCACCCCTCCACTTT
TRBV6-5	.	.	TRBJ2-7	CASSWGREDYEQYF	TGTGCCAGCAGTTGGGGACGGGAAGATTACGAGCAGTACTTC
TRBV7-9	few	TRBD1	TRBJ1-2	CASSPTGAVYGYTF	TGTGCCAGCAGCCCGACAGGGGCTGTCTATGGCTACACCTTC
TRBV24-1	few	TRBD1	TRBJ2-1	CATSDPQGAPNNEQFF	TGTGCCACCAGTGATCCCCAGGGGGCTCCCAACAATGAGCAGTTCTTC
TRBV12-3/TRBV12-4	many	.	TRBJ2-3	CASSTTLEWADTQYF	TGTGCCAGCAGTACGACCCTAGAGTGGGCAGATACGCAGTATTTT
TRBV20-1	.	TRBD1	TRBJ2-1	CSARVGTGSSYNEQFF	TGCAGTGCTAGAGTTGGGACAGGGAGCTCCTACAATGAGCAGTTCTTC
TRBV28	many	.	TRBJ2-5	CASTLTRRQETQYF	TGTGCCAGCACCCTAACCCGCAGGCAAGAGACCCAGTACTTC
TRBV10-3	many	.	TRBJ1-1	CAISEGAGTEAFF	TGTGCCATCAGTGAAGGGGCGGGCACTGAAGCTTTCTTT
TRBV6-1	many	.	TRBJ2-3	CASRTRLVDTQYF	TGTGCCAGCAGAACGCGACTAGTGGATACGCAGTATTTT
TRBV30	many	TRBD1	TRBJ2-3	CALTGRADTQYF	TGTGCCCTGACAGGGCGGGCAGATACGCAGTATTTT
TRBV7-3	few	.	TRBJ2-5	CASSLGGHETQYF	TGTGCCAGCAGCTTAGGGGGACACGAGACCCAGTACTTC
TRBV18	few	.	TRBJ1-1	CASSPLQGNTEAFF	TGTGCCAGCTCACCACTGCAGGGGAACACTGAAGCTTTCTTT
TRBV7-9	few	TRBD2	TRBJ2-1	CASSWTSGGYEQFF	TGTGCCAGCAGCTGGACTAGCGGGGGGTATGAGCAGTTCTTC
TRBV9	.	.	TRBJ2-3	CASSPTTGTRRDTQYF	TGTGCCAGCAGCCCGACGACTGGGACCAGACGAGATACGCAGTATTTT
TRBV27	many	.	TRBJ1-4	CASSLSGQGREKLFF	TGTGCCAGCAGTTTATCCGGGCAGGGTCGGGAAAAACTGTTTTTT
TRBV20-1	.	.	TRBJ1-2	CSARGEGGYGYTF	TGCAGTGCCCGGGGTGAGGGAGGGTATGGCTACACCTTC
TRBV5-6	many	.	TRBJ2-7	CASSPIGSSHYEQYF	TGTGCCAGCAGCCCGATCGGGTCTAGCCATTACGAGCAGTACTTC
TRBV18	.	TRBD1	TRBJ1-4	CASSGGQGPRSANEKLFF	TGTGCCAGCTCAGGGGGACAGGGGCCTCGCTCGGCTAATGAAAAACTGTTTTTT
TRBV5-1	.	.	TRBJ2-6	CASRGGGVPSGANVLTF	TGCGCCAGCAGAGGGGGGGGGGTGCCCTCTGGGGCCAACGTCCTGACTTTC
TRBV24-1	many	TRBD2	TRBJ2-7	CATIRGVRFGDEQYF	TGTGCCACCATTCGGGGGGTGAGATTCGGGGACGAGCAGTACTTC
TRBV5-1	many	.	TRBJ1-1	CASEGPNTEAFF	TGCGCCAGCGAGGGTCCGAACACTGAAGCTTTCTTT
TRBV6-2/TRBV6-3	many	.	TRBJ2-7	CASSPSGQIYEQYF	TGTGCCAGCAGTCCGTCGGGACAAATTTACGAGCAGTACTTC
TRBV10-2	few	.	TRBJ2-5	CASSPDWQETQYF	TGCGCCAGCAGTCCGGACTGGCAAGAGACCCAGTACTTC
TRBV19	many	TRBD1	TRBJ2-7	CASSPGQATSYEQYF	TGTGCCAGTAGTCCAGGACAGGCCACCTCCTACGAGCAGTACTTC
TRBV20-1	.	.	TRBJ2-3	CSARQGVDTQYF	TGCAGTGCTAGACAGGGTGTAGATACGCAGTATTTT
TRBV5-1	many	.	TRBJ1-6	CASSLEVLSDSPLHF	TGCGCCAGCAGCTTGGAGGTGCTATCAGATTCACCCCTCCACTTT
TRBV6-1	many	.	TRBJ1-1	CASSAQLNPGIWNTEAFF	TGTGCCAGCAGCGCCCAACTTAACCCAGGGATCTGGAACACTGAAGCTTTCTTT
TRBV20-1	many	TRBD2	TRBJ2-3	CSALLAEASTDTQYF	TGCAGTGCCTTACTAGCGGAAGCTAGCACAGATACGCAGTATTTT
TRBV11-2	many	.	TRBJ2-3	CASSLNSGTDTQYF	TGTGCCAGCAGCCTTAATAGCGGCACAGATACGCAGTATTTT
TRBV19	.	TRBD1	TRBJ1-1	CASTDRGNTEAFF	TGTGCCAGTACAGACAGGGGTAACACTGAAGCTTTCTTT
TRBV11-3	many	TRBD1	TRBJ1-2	CASSFDRDGYTF	TGTGCCAGCAGCTTCGACAGGGATGGCTACACCTTC
TRBV5-5	many	.	TRBJ2-7	CASSFSRGFDYEQYF	TGTGCCAGCAGTTTTTCCAGGGGTTTTGACTACGAGCAGTACTTC
TRBV20-1	many	TRBD2	TRBJ2-3	CSASYIAGEDTQYF	TGCAGTGCTAGTTATATAGCGGGGGAGGATACGCAGTATTTT
TRBV2	many	TRBD1	TRBJ1-2	CASSDTGDDGYTF	TGTGCCAGCAGTGATACAGGGGATGATGGCTACACCTTC
TRBV5-1	many	.	TRBJ1-1	CASSTGANTEAFF	TGCGCCAGCAGCACCGGGGCAAACACTGAAGCTTTCTTT